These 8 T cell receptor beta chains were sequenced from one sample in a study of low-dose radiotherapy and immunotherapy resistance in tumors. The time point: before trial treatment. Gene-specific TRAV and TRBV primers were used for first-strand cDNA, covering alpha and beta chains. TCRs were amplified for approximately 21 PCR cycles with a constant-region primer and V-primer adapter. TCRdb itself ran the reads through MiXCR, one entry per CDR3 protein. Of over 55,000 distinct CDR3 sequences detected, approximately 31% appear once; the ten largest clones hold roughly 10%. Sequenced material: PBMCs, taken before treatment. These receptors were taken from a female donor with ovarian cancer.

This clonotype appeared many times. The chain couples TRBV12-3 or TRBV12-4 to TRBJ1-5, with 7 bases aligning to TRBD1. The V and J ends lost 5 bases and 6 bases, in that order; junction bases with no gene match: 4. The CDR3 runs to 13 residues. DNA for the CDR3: TGTGCCAGCAGTCAAGACAGGGTTCAGCCCCAGCATTTT. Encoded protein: CASSQDRVQPQHF.

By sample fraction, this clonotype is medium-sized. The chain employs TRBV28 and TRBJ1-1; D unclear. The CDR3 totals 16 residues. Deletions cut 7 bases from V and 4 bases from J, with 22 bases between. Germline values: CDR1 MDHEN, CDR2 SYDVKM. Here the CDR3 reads CASTKSRGSGSTEAFF. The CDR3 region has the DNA TGTGCCAGCACCAAATCTCGCGGGTCGGGGAGCACTGAAGCTTTCTTT.

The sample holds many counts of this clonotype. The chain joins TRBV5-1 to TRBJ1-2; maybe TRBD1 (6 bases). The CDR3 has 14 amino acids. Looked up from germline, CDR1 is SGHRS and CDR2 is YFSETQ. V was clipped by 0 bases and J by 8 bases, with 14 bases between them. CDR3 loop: CASSLDGGQRGYTF. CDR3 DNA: TGCGCCAGCAGCTTGGATGGCGGACAGCGAGGCTACACCTTC.

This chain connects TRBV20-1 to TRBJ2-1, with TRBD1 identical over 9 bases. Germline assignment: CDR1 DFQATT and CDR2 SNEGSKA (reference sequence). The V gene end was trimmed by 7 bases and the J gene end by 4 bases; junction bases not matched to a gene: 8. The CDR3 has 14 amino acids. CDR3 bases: TGCAGTGTCCCGACAGGGGGACATTACAATGAGCAGTTCTTC. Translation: CSVPTGGHYNEQFF.

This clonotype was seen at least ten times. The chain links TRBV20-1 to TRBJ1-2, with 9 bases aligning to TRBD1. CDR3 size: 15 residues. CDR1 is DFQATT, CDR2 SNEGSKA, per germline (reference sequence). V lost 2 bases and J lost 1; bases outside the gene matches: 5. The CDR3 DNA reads TGCAGTGCTAGATCCGGGACAGGGATTAACTATGGCTACACCTTC. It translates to CSARSGTGINYGYTF.

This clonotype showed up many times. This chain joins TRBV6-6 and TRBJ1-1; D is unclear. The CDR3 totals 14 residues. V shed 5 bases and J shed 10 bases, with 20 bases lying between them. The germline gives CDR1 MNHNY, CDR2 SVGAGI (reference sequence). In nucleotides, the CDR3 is TGTGCCAGCAGTAGCCGGCCAGACCCGACCGGAGCTTTCTTT. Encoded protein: CASSSRPDPTGAFF.

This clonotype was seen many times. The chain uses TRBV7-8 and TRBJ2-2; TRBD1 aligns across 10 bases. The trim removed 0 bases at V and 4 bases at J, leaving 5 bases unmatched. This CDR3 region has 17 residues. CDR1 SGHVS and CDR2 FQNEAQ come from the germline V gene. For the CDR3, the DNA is TGTGCCAGCAGCTTAGCCAGACAGGGGGCTGTCACCGGGGAGCTGTTTTTT. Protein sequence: CASSLARQGAVTGELFF.

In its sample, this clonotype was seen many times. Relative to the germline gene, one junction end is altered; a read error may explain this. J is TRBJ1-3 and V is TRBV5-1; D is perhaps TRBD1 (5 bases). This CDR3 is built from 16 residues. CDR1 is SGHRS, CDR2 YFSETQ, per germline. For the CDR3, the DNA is TGTGCCAGCAGCCCTGATGACAGAGTCTCTGGAAACACCATATATTTT. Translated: CASSPDDRVSGNTIYF.